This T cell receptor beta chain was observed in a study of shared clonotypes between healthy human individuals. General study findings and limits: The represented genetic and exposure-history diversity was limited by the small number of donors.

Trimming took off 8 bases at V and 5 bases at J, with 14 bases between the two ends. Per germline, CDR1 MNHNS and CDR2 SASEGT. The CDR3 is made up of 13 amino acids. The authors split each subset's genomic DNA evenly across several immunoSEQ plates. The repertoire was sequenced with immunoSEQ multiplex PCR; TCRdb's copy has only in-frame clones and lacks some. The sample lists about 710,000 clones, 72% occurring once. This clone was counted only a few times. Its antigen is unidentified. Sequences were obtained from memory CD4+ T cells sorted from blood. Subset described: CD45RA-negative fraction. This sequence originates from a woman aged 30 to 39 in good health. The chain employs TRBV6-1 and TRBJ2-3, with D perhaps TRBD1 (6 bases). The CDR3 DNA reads TGTGCCAGCCGGCAGGGGCTAGGAGATACGCAGTATTTT. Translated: CASRQGLGDTQYF.